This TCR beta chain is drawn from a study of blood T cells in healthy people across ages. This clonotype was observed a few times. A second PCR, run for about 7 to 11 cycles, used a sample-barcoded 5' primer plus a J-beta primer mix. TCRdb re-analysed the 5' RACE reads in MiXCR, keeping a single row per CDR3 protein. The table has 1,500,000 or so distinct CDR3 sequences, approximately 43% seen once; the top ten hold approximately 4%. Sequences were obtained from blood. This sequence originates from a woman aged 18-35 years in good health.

Written as DNA, the CDR3 is TGCGCCAGCAGCTTGCGGGCCCAACTGGGACTAGCGGACTACAATGAGCAGTTCTTC. Translating it yields CASSLRAQLGLADYNEQFF. The chain uses TRBV5-1 and TRBJ2-1; 11 bases line up with TRBD2. From germline, CDR1 is SGHRS and CDR2 YFSETQ. The CDR3 covers 19 residues. V shed 1 base, J shed 3 bases, and the junction held 12 bases outside the gene matches.